This T cell receptor (beta chain) was recovered during a study of cytomegalovirus exposure and HLA in healthy donors. Study background: There were around 100 million unique TCR beta sequences, drawn from 200 million or so T cells, in an earlier analysis. Study results and limitations: Highly shared variants forming one cluster were likely a sequencing artifact. Across donors, sequencing depth was assumed by presence/absence analyses to be roughly uniform. Most of the TCR beta V segments (in an earlier analysis) were productive either about 87% or about 30% of the time.

13 Jbeta primers and 60 Vbeta primers were used for the PCR. Data came from immunoSEQ multiplex PCR; TCRdb stores just in-frame clones and leaves some out. In the table there are approximately 210,000 clones, roughly four fifths of which are singletons. Germline V gene sequence: CDR1 KGHSH, CDR2 LQKENI. The CDR3 consists of 16 residues. The V end was cut by 3 bases, the J end by 0 bases, with 13 bases between. A remark on this clone: What it binds is unknown.

The sequence was collected from a woman in her 50s in good health and CMV-seropositive. The gene calls are TRBV18 and TRBJ2-3, with a possible D match to TRBD1 (6 bases). The specimen sequenced was PBMCs. CDR3 loop: CASSPRTVSSTDTQYF. CDR3 DNA sequence: TGTGCCAGCTCACCTAGGACAGTTTCTAGCACAGATACGCAGTATTTT.